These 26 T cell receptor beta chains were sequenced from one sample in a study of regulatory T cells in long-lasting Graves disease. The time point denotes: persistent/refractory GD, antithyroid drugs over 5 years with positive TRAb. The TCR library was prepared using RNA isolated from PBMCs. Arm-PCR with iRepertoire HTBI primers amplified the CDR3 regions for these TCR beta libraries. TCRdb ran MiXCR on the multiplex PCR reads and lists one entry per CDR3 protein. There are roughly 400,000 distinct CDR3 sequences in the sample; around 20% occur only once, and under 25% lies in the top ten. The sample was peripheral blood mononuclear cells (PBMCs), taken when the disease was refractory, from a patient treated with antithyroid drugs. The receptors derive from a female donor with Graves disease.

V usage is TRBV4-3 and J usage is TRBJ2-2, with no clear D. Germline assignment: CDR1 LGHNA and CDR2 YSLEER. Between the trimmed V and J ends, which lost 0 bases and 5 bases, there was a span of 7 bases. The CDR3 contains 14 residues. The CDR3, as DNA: TGCGCCAGCAGCCAAGATGAAAATACCGGGGAGCTGTTTTTT. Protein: CASSQDENTGELFF.

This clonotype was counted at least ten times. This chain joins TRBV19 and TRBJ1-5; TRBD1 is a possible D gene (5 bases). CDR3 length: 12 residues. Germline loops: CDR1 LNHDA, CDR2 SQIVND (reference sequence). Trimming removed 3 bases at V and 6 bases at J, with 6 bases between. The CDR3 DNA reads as TGTGCCAGTAGTATCCAGGGTCAGCCCCAGCATTTT. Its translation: CASSIQGQPQHF.

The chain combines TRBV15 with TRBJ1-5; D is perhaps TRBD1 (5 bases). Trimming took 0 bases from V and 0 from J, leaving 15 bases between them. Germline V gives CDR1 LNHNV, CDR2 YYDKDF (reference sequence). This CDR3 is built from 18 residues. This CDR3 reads CATSREGGADYSNQPQHF. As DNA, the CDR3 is TGTGCCACCAGCAGAGAGGGGGGTGCAGATTATAGCAATCAGCCCCAGCATTTT.

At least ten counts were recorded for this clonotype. CDR3 sequence (DNA): TGCAGTGCTAGTCGGGCAGGGGGCGATGAAAAACTGTTTTTT. Translated: CSASRAGGDEKLFF. The rearrangement joins TRBV20-1 to TRBJ1-4; TRBD1 matches at 8 bases. The germline gives CDR1 DFQATT, CDR2 SNEGSKA (reference sequence). This CDR3 spans 14 amino acids. Trimming took 3 bases from V and 6 from J; bases not matched to a gene: 6.

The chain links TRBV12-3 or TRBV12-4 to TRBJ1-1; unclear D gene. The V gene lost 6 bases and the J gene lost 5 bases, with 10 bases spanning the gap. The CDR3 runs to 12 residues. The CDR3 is CASSPIRTEAFF. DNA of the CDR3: TGTGCCAGCAGCCCCATCAGGACTGAAGCTTTCTTT.

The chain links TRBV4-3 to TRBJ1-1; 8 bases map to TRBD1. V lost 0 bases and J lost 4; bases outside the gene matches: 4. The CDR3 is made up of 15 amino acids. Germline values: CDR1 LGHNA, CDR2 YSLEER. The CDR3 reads CASSQEPGGPTEAFF. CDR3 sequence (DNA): TGCGCCAGCAGCCAAGAACCAGGGGGCCCCACTGAAGCTTTCTTT.

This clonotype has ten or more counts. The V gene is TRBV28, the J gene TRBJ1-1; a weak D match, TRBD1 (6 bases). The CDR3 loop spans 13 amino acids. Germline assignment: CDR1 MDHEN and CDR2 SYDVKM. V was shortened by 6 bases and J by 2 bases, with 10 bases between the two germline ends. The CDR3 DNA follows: TGTGCCAGCAGAAGGACAGCAAACACTGAAGCTTTCTTT. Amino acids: CASRRTANTEAFF.

CDR3 coding DNA: TGTGCCAGCAGTTTATTGTTTAGTTCCAATGAGCAGTTCTTC. Protein: CASSLLFSSNEQFF. The V gene is TRBV28, the J gene TRBJ2-1; unclear D gene. Germline CDR1 reads MDHEN; CDR2 reads SYDVKM. This CDR3 contains 14 residues. V lost 1 base, J lost 6 bases, and 10 bases lay in between.

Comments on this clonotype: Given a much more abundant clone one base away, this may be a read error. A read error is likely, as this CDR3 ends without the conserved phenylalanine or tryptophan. The CDR3 nucleotides read TGTGCCAGCGCCCCGGTAGGGGAAGCCCAGTACCTC. The encoded protein is CASAPVGEAQYL. J is TRBJ2-5 and V is TRBV12-3 or TRBV12-4; TRBD1 might be the D (5 bases). V was clipped by 8 bases and J by 9 bases, with 16 bases between them. The length of the CDR3 is 12 residues.

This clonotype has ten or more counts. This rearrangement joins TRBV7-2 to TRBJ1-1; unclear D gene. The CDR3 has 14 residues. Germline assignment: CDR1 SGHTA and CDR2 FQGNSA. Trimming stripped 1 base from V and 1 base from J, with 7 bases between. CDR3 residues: CASSLVQQNTEAFF. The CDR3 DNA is TGTGCCAGCAGCTTAGTTCAACAGAACACTGAAGCTTTCTTT.

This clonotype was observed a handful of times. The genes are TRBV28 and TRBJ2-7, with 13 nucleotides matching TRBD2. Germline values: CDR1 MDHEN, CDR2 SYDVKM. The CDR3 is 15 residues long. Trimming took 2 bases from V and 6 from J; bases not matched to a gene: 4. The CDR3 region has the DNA TGTGCCAGCAGTTTAGAGACTAGCGGGAGGCGCGAGCAGTACTTC. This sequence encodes CASSLETSGRREQYF.

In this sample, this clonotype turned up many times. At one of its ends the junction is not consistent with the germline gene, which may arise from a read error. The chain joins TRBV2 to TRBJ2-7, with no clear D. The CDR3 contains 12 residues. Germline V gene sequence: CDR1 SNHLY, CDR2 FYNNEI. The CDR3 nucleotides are TGTGCCAGCAATGAAAGGTCCTACGAGCAGTACTTC. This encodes CASNERSYEQYF. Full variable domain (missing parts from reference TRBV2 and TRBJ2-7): EPEVTQTPSHQVTQMGQEVILRCVPISNHLYFYWYRQILGQKVEFLVSFYNNEISEKSEIFDDQFSVERPDGSNFTLKIRSTKLEDSAMYFCASNERSYEQYFGPGTRLTVT.

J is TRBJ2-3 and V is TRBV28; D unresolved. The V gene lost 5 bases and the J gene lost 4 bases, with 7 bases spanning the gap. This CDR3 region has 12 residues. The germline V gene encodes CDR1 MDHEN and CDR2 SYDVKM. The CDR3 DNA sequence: TGTGCCAGCAGTCCGCCGTCAGATACGCAGTATTTT. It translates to CASSPPSDTQYF.

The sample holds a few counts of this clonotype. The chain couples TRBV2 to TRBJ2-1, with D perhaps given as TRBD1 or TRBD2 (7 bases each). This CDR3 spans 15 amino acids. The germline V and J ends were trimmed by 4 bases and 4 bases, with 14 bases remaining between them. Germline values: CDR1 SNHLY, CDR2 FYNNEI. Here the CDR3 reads CASSAGGASYNEQFF. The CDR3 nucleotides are TGTGCCAGCAGTGCAGGGGGGGCATCGTACAATGAGCAGTTCTTC.

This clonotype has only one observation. This CDR3 is CASSEESDRPSTDTQYF. The CDR3 DNA reads TGTGCCAGCAGTGAAGAGTCGGACAGACCTAGCACAGATACGCAGTATTTT. This chain joins TRBV2 and TRBJ2-3, with D maybe TRBD1 (6 bases). Germline V gene data show CDR1 as SNHLY and CDR2 as FYNNEI. CDR3 length: 17 amino acids. Trimming left V 1 base short and J 0 bases short, with 14 bases between.

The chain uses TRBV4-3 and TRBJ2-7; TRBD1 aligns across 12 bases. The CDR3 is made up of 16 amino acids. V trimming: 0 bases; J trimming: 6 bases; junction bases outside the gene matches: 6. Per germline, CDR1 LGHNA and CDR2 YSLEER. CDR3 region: CASSQDLGGQGAEQYF. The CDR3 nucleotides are TGCGCCAGCAGCCAAGATCTAGGGGGACAGGGGGCCGAGCAGTACTTC.

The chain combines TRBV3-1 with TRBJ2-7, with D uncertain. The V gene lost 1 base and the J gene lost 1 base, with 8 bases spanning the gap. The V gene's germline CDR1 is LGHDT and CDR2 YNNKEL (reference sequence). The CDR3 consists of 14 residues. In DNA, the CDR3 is TGTGCCAGCAGCCAAGCAGAGGTGTCCTACGAGCAGTACTTC. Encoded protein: CASSQAEVSYEQYF.

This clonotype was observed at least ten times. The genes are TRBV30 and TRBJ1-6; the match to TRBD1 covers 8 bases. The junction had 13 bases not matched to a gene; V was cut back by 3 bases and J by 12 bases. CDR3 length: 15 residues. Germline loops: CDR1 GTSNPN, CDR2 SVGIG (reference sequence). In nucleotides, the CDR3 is TGTGCCTGGAGCAGGCTGGGACAGGTCCTTGGACCCCTCCACTTT. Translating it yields CAWSRLGQVLGPLHF.

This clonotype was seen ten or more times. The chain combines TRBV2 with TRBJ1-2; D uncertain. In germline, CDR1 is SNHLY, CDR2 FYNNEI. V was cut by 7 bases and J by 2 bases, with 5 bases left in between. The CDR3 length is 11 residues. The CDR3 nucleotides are TGTGCCAGCACGGAGAACTATGGCTACACCTTC. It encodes CASTENYGYTF.

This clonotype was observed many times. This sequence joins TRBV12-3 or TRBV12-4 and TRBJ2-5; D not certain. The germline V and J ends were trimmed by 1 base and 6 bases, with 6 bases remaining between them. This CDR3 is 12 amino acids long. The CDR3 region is CASSLGGKTQYF. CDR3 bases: TGTGCCAGCAGTTTAGGTGGGAAGACCCAGTACTTC.

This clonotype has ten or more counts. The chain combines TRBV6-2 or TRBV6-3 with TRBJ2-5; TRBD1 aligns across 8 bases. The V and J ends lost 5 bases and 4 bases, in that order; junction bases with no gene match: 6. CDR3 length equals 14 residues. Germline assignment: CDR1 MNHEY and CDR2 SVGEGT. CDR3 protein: CASSPGTGVETQYF. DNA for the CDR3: TGTGCCAGCAGTCCGGGGACAGGTGTAGAGACCCAGTACTTC.

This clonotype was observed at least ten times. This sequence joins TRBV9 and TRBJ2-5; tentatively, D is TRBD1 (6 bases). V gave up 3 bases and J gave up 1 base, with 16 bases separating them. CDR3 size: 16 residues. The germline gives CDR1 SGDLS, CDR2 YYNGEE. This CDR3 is CASSEGVLPIQETQYF. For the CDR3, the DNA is TGTGCCAGCAGCGAGGGGGTGTTACCAATCCAAGAGACCCAGTACTTC.

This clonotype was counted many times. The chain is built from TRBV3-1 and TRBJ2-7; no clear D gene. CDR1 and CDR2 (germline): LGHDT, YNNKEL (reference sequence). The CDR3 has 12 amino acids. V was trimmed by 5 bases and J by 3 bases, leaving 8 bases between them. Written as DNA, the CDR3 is TGTGCCAGCAGCGAGCACTACTACGAGCAGTACTTC. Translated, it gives CASSEHYYEQYF.

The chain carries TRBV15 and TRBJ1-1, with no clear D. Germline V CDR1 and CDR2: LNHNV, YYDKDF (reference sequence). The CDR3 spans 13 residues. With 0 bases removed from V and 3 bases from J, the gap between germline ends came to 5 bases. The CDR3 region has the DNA TGTGCCACCAGCAGAGATCGGGACACTGAAGCTTTCTTT. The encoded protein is CATSRDRDTEAFF.

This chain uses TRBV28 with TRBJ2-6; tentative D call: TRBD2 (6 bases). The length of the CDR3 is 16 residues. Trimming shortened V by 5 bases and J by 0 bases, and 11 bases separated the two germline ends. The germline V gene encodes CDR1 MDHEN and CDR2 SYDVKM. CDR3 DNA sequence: TGTGCCAGCAGTAGGCAAGCGGGCTCTGGGGCCAACGTCCTGACTTTC. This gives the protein CASSRQAGSGANVLTF.

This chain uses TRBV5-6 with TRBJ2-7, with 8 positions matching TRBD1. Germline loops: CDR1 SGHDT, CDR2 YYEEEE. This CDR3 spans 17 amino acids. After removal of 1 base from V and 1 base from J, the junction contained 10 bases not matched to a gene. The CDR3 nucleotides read TGTGCCAGCAGCTTGAGAGGACAGGGCCCCAAGTCCTACGAGCAGTACTTC. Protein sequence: CASSLRGQGPKSYEQYF.